This is a list of T cell receptor beta chains from one sample in a study of cytomegalovirus exposure and HLA in healthy donors. Libraries were prepared by immunoSEQ multiplex PCR; TCRdb keeps only in-frame clonotypes and omits some of them. The data hold 140,000 or so clones, with approximately 81% observed a single time. Sequenced: PBMCs. These receptors were obtained from a middle-aged woman in good health and CMV-seropositive. CDR3s include the opening cysteine and the closing phenylalanine or tryptophan. A clone size is listed for some rows: how often the clone was seen (once, few, many), or a class if it is expanded.

.	12	TRBV5-8	TRBJ2-7	CASREVSYEQYF
few	12	TRBV19	TRBJ1-2	CASSMTAYGYTF
.	15	TRBV19	TRBJ2-5	CASSTTGTAKETQYF
.	15	TRBV9	TRBJ2-3	CASSKAGGYTDTQYF
once	16	TRBV6-4	TRBJ2-1	CASSPLGGGLHNEQFF
.	15	TRBV19	TRBJ2-3	CASSPAGVGTDTQYF
.	17	TRBV27	TRBJ1-1	CASSSRTRTGRTTEAFF
.	13	TRBV28	TRBJ1-2	CASSSTENYGYTF
.	12	TRBV19	TRBJ2-7	CASSMGLYEQYF
.	14	TRBV19	TRBJ1-2	CASSPGEGSYGYTF
few	14	TRBV5-8	TRBJ2-7	CASSISGALYEQYF
few	15	TRBV2	TRBJ2-1	CASRYPGLANNEQFF
.	14	TRBV5-4	TRBJ1-2	CASSLTGVAGGYTF
.	14	TRBV11-2	TRBJ1-2	CASSLKGPSRGYTF
.	15	TRBV7-2	TRBJ2-1	CASSKWTSGMPEQFF
.	15	TRBV4-2	TRBJ2-1	CASSQGTGLGGEQFF
.	15	TRBV7-3	TRBJ2-7	CASSSQGTGPYEQYF
.	18	TRBV4-1	TRBJ2-1	CASSQDPAGAGVYNEQFF
.	16	TRBV18	TRBJ2-3	CASSQPQGSSTDTQYF
.	13	TRBV7-3	TRBJ2-3	CASSLAPGDTQYF
few	14	TRBV6-1	TRBJ1-6	CASSTGGENSPLHF
.	15	TRBV6-5	TRBJ2-7	CASSSGTGGTYEQYF